A selection of T cell receptor beta chains follows, all from one sample in a study of blood T cell repertoires in COVID-19. Clones were read by immunoSEQ multiplex PCR, and TCRdb kept only the in-frame ones, dropping some. The data hold 71,000 or so clones, with about 87% observed a single time. The sequencing input was peripheral blood. These receptors were obtained from a man aged 45 to 65 with active COVID-19. CDR3s include the opening cysteine and the closing phenylalanine or tryptophan. The D gene is left open where the match is weak. Some rows have no size entry. The others give once, few or many, or a class for an expanded clone.

D	size	V	J	CDR3	DNA
TRBD1	NA	TRBV7-6	TRBJ2-1	CASSPGQGRIHNEQFF	TGTGCCAGCAGCCCCGGACAGGGCCGGATACACAATGAGCAGTTCTTC
NA	NA	TRBV2	TRBJ1-2	CASGQSNYGYTF	TGTGCCAGTGGACAGAGTAACTATGGCTACACCTTC
NA	NA	TRBV5-1	TRBJ2-2	CASSYGSENTGELFF	TGCGCCAGCAGCTACGGGTCCGAGAACACCGGGGAGCTGTTTTTT
NA	NA	TRBV9	TRBJ1-2	CASSVGSTNYGYTF	TGTGCCAGCAGCGTAGGCAGTACCAACTATGGCTACACCTTC
TRBD1	few	TRBV28	TRBJ1-4	CATSAWDSNEKLFF	TGTGCCACCAGCGCGTGGGACAGTAATGAAAAACTGTTTTTT
NA	once	TRBV5-4	TRBJ2-3	CASSLAGQRWYTQYF	TGTGCCAGCAGCTTGGCGGGCCAGCGGTGGTATACGCAGTATTTT
TRBD1	NA	TRBV18	TRBJ2-7	CASSPNGQGLGEQYF	TGTGCCAGCTCACCGAACGGACAGGGTCTGGGGGAGCAGTACTTC
NA	NA	TRBV7-2	TRBJ1-6	CASSGLGGANSPLHF	TGTGCCAGCAGCGGGTTGGGGGGGGCAAATTCACCCCTCCACTTT
NA	NA	TRBV9	TRBJ1-2	CASSVGGRGNYGYTF	TGTGCCAGCAGCGTAGGTGGCAGGGGAAACTATGGCTACACCTTC
TRBD1	NA	TRBV19	TRBJ1-5	CASSARQGHTKYSNQPQHF	TGTGCCAGTAGTGCCCGACAGGGCCATACCAAATATAGCAATCAGCCCCAGCATTTT
TRBD1	NA	TRBV9	TRBJ1-2	CASSATGVRYGYTF	TGTGCCAGCAGCGCCACAGGGGTCCGGTATGGCTACACCTTC
NA	NA	TRBV12-3/TRBV12-4	TRBJ2-1	CASSRRYTGQFF	TGTGCCAGCAGTCGCCGATACACGGGGCAGTTCTTC
TRBD1	NA	TRBV5-6	TRBJ2-5	CASSLFFGTGEETQYF	TGTGCCAGCAGCTTGTTTTTTGGGACAGGGGAAGAGACCCAGTACTTC
TRBD1	NA	TRBV2	TRBJ1-1	CASSVLHRGPGSTEAFF	TGTGCCAGCAGTGTCTTACACAGGGGGCCGGGGAGCACTGAAGCTTTCTTT
NA	NA	TRBV7-6	TRBJ1-3	CASSLDNSGNTIYF	TGTGCCAGCAGCTTAGACAACTCTGGAAACACCATATATTTT
NA	NA	TRBV7-8	TRBJ1-1	CASSLDGVFLNTEAFF	TGTGCCAGCAGCTTAGACGGGGTCTTTTTGAACACTGAAGCTTTCTTT
NA	NA	TRBV11-1	TRBJ2-2	CASSPGGGRAVGELFF	TGTGCCAGCAGCCCAGGGGGCGGGAGGGCCGTCGGGGAGCTGTTTTTT
TRBD1	NA	TRBV18	TRBJ2-7	CASSPPHGQGDEQYF	TGTGCCAGCTCACCACCCCACGGACAGGGTGACGAGCAGTACTTC
NA	once	TRBV6-2/TRBV6-3	TRBJ1-2	CASSGMTDNYGYTF	TGTGCCAGCAGTGGGATGACAGACAACTATGGCTACACCTTC
TRBD1	NA	TRBV28	TRBJ2-1	CASSPDRGVYNEQFF	TGTGCCAGCAGCCCGGACAGGGGAGTGTACAATGAGCAGTTCTTC
NA	once	TRBV19	TRBJ2-7	CASRRTASSYEQYF	TGTGCCAGTAGAAGAACCGCATCGAGCTACGAGCAGTACTTC
NA	NA	TRBV6-1	TRBJ1-5	CASSVQGRSSNQPQHF	TGTGCCAGCAGTGTTCAGGGTAGGAGTAGCAATCAGCCCCAGCATTTT
NA	NA	TRBV19	TRBJ1-2	CASSILNEDYGYTF	TGTGCCAGTAGTATACTGAATGAGGACTATGGCTACACCTTC